A single sample is the source of the 24 T cell receptor beta chains below, sequenced in a study of T cells in Graves' hyperthyroidism and ophthalmopathy. Amplification yielded TCR beta CDR3 regions, with RNA transcripts as the source. The TCR CDR3 was amplified in a first-round RT-PCR using the HTBI primer set. TCRdb re-called the multiplex PCR reads through MiXCR, storing one row per CDR3 protein. The sample includes 650,000 to 750,000 distinct CDR3 sequences, around 15% of them seen just once. Material: blood. These receptors all stem from a young woman with Graves' hyperthyroidism.

At least ten counts were recorded for this clonotype. V gene TRBV20-1 combines with J gene TRBJ2-3; D uncertain. Trimming stripped 2 bases from V and 3 bases from J, with 9 bases between. CDR1 DFQATT and CDR2 SNEGSKA come from the germline V gene (reference sequence). This CDR3 has 13 residues. This CDR3 reads CSARLVSTDTQYF. The CDR3 DNA reads as TGCAGTGCTAGACTGGTCTCAACAGATACGCAGTATTTT.

This clonotype was counted ten times or more. This chain links TRBV11-1 with TRBJ2-3; weak D call: TRBD2 (5 bases). The CDR3 is made up of 13 amino acids. The V and J ends lost 5 bases and 7 bases respectively, with 13 bases between them. Germline values: CDR1 SGHAT, CDR2 FQDESV (reference sequence). CDR3 residues: CASSPNRGYTQYF. The CDR3 nucleotides read TGTGCCAGCAGCCCCAATCGGGGTTATACGCAGTATTTT. The whole variable domain, remainder taken from reference TRBV11-1 and TRBJ2-3, is EAEVAQSPRYKITEKSQAVAFWCDPISGHATLYWYRQILGQGPELLVQFQDESVVDDSQLPKDRFSAERLKGVDSTLKIQPAELGDSAMYLCASSPNRGYTQYFGPGTRLTVL.

The chain combines TRBV20-1 with TRBJ2-1, with D possibly TRBD1 on 5 matching bases. V lost 1 base and J 0 bases, leaving 13 bases between the germline ends. CDR1 is DFQATT, CDR2 SNEGSKA, per germline (reference sequence). The CDR3 extends over 16 amino acids. CDR3 sequence reads: CSARASRAHSYNEQFF. CDR3 DNA sequence: TGCAGTGCTAGAGCCAGCAGGGCCCACTCCTACAATGAGCAGTTCTTC.

This clonotype occurred many times. The CDR3: CSAPLDSLNTEAFF. Here the CDR3 DNA reads TGCAGTGCACCCTTGGACAGTTTGAACACTGAAGCTTTCTTT. V and J are TRBV20-1 and TRBJ1-1; perhaps TRBD1 as D (6 bases). CDR3 length equals 14 residues. Per the germline V gene, CDR1 is DFQATT and CDR2 is SNEGSKA (reference sequence). V dropped 6 bases and J dropped 0 bases, with 14 bases sitting between them.

This chain uses TRBV10-3 with TRBJ2-5; the D is unclear. The V gene lost 3 bases and the J gene lost 0 bases, with 11 bases spanning the gap. From germline, CDR1 is ENHRY and CDR2 SYGVKD. The CDR3 consists of 15 residues. This chain's CDR3 is CAISDPTKYQETQYF. The CDR3 DNA follows: TGTGCCATCAGTGATCCCACAAAGTACCAAGAGACCCAGTACTTC.

This clonotype was recorded a few times. The genes are TRBV2 and TRBJ2-1; D unresolved. The J call may not be correct, given that the DNA end is closer to TRBJ2-7. Germline V gene sequence: CDR1 SNHLY, CDR2 FYNNEI. This CDR3 comprises 13 residues. The CDR3 spells CASSGSDYNEQYF. The CDR3 bases are TGTGCCAGCAGTGGATCGGATTACAATGAGCAGTACTTC.

This clonotype was seen repeatedly, ten times or more. The J gene is TRBJ1-3, the V gene TRBV5-5; no firm D call. Germline CDR1 reads SGHKS; CDR2 reads YYEKEE (reference sequence). V was shortened by 0 bases and J by 0 bases, with 4 bases between the two germline ends. This CDR3 is built from 14 residues. The CDR3 region is CASSLAASGNTIYF. The CDR3 DNA is TGTGCCAGCAGCTTGGCTGCCTCTGGAAACACCATATATTTT. The entire variable domain, with the rest obtained from reference TRBV5-5 and TRBJ1-3, is as follows: DAGVTQSPTHLIKTRGQQVTLRCSPISGHKSVSWYQQVLGQGPQFIFQYYEKEERGRGNFPDRFSARQFPNYSSELNVNALLLGDSALYLCASSLAASGNTIYFGEGSWLTVV.

This clonotype was seen more than once but under ten times. The chain carries TRBV5-4 and TRBJ2-6; TRBD2 agrees at 8 bases. There are 17 residues in the CDR3. J gave up 2 bases and V 0 bases, and 4 bases lay outside the gene matches. Germline V gene sequence: CDR1 SGHNT, CDR2 YYREEE (reference sequence). The CDR3 region has the DNA TGTGCCAGCAGCTTGGGTAGCGGGATGACTGGGGCCAACGTCCTGACTTTC. Protein sequence: CASSLGSGMTGANVLTF.

Note on this clonotype: At one of its ends the junction is not consistent with the germline gene, which may arise from a read error. V and J are TRBV20-1 and TRBJ2-1; TRBD2 agrees at 12 bases. The CDR3 runs 16 residues. CDR1 and CDR2 (germline): DFQATT, SNEGSKA (reference sequence). The chain's CDR3 is CSASPGLAGFSNGQFF. The DNA of the CDR3 is TGCAGTGCTAGCCCAGGACTAGCGGGATTCAGCAATGGGCAGTTCTTC.

This sequence joins TRBV5-5 and TRBJ2-7, with TRBD1 as a possible D gene (6 bases). The germline CDR1 and CDR2 sequences are SGHKS and YYEKEE (reference sequence). This CDR3 spans 14 amino acids. Trimming cost V 4 bases and J 0 bases, with 11 bases left between them. The chain's CDR3 is CASSHDRNSYEQYF. As DNA, the CDR3 is TGTGCCAGCAGCCATGACAGGAACTCCTACGAGCAGTACTTC.

The chain carries TRBV4-2 and TRBJ2-7; D possibly corresponds to TRBD2 (6 bases). This CDR3 is built from 15 residues. In germline, CDR1 is LGHNA, CDR2 YNFKEQ. The V and J ends lost 1 base and 4 bases respectively, with 14 bases between them. The CDR3 bases are TGTGCCAGCAGCCAAGTTTCGGGAGTCGGTTACGAGCAGTACTTC. This encodes CASSQVSGVGYEQYF.

This clonotype was seen many times. The gene calls are TRBV28 and TRBJ2-3, with D possibly matching TRBD2 (5 bases). V lost 2 bases, J lost 8 bases, and 14 bases lay in between. CDR1 MDHEN and CDR2 SYDVKM come from the germline V gene. This CDR3 spans 14 amino acids. The CDR3 DNA is TGTGCCAGCAGTTTAGCCCTCCCACGGGGTACGCAGTATTTT. Its translation is CASSLALPRGTQYF.

The CDR3 DNA reads TGTGCCAGCAGTTACTCACAGGGTCAGAATCAGCCCCAGCATTTT. Its translation is CASSYSQGQNQPQHF. The chain recombines TRBV6-6 with TRBJ1-5, with D possibly being TRBD1 (6 bases). Germline CDR1 reads MNHNY; CDR2 reads SVGAGI (reference sequence). Between the trimmed V and J ends, which lost 0 bases and 4 bases, there was a span of 10 bases. The CDR3 spans 15 residues.

The CDR3 DNA is TGTGCCAGCAAGGCGGCGAGTCCCCTGGGGATGTTTTTT. Amino acids: CASKAASPLGMFF. J is TRBJ2-2 and V is TRBV7-9, with D unresolved. This CDR3 is built from 13 residues. Germline V gene lookup returns CDR1 SEHNR and CDR2 FQNEAQ (reference sequence). The germline V and J ends were trimmed by 7 bases and 15 bases, with 21 bases remaining between them.

Ten or more counts support this clonotype. This may arise from a read error, as a much more abundant clone is one base away. V is TRBV3-1 and J is TRBJ2-3; D uncertain. The CDR3 is 14 amino acids. V dropped 1 base and J dropped 1 base, with 6 bases sitting between them. Germline V gene data show CDR1 as LGHDT and CDR2 as YNNKEL (reference sequence). CDR3 sequence: CASSQVDGTDTQYF. CDR3 coding DNA: TGTGCCAGCAGCCAAGTCGACGGCACAGATACGCAGTATTTT.

Only a few counts were recorded for this clonotype. A much larger clone differs by one base, so this may be a read error. The genes are TRBV27 and TRBJ2-7; TRBD1 agrees at 10 bases. Looked up from germline, CDR1 is MNHEY and CDR2 is SMNVEV (reference sequence). This CDR3 comprises 16 residues. The trim removed 6 bases at V and 5 bases at J, leaving 13 bases unmatched. The CDR3, as DNA: TGTGCCAGCAGGACCCTTGACAGGGGGCGCGTCGACGAGCAGTACTTC. Protein: CASRTLDRGRVDEQYF.

Only a few counts were recorded for this clonotype. The chain uses TRBV19 and TRBJ1-5; 7 bases are shared with TRBD1. Germline CDR1 and CDR2: LNHDA and SQIVND (reference sequence). V was pared by 5 bases and J by 7 bases, with 11 bases of the junction left unmatched. The CDR3 is 15 amino acids. CDR3 loop: CASSGRDRTNQPQHF. CDR3 coding DNA: TGTGCCAGTAGTGGCCGGGACAGAACTAACCAGCCCCAGCATTTT.

The rearrangement uses TRBV5-1 and TRBJ2-7; D is uncertain. The CDR3 extends over 14 amino acids. Germline assignment: CDR1 SGHRS and CDR2 YFSETQ. V shed 0 bases and J shed 7 bases, with 14 bases lying between them. CDR3 sequence: CASSLDGRSQEQYF. The CDR3 nucleotides are TGCGCCAGCAGCTTGGATGGACGGAGCCAAGAGCAGTACTTC.

The chain links TRBV30 to TRBJ1-2; TRBD1 agrees at 9 bases. The V and J ends lost 2 bases and 6 bases, in that order; junction bases with no gene match: 13. The CDR3 is 16 amino acids. The germline V gene encodes CDR1 GTSNPN and CDR2 SVGIG (reference sequence). This CDR3 reads CAWSSPGQGVANGYTF. DNA of the CDR3: TGTGCCTGGAGTTCCCCGGGACAGGGTGTTGCCAATGGCTACACCTTC.

This rearrangement joins TRBV6-1 to TRBJ1-6, with D hard to call. CDR1 and CDR2 from the germline V gene are MNHNS and SASEGT. Trimming left V 5 bases short and J 7 bases short, with 6 bases between. This CDR3 has 12 amino acids. CDR3 in amino acids: CASSFANSPLHF. The CDR3 region has the DNA TGTGCCAGCAGTTTTGCAAATTCACCCCTCCACTTT.

To note about this clonotype: The junction and the germline gene differ at one end; a read error may be behind it. V usage is TRBV30 and J usage is TRBJ1-2; tentative D call: TRBD1 (6 bases). The germline gives CDR1 GTSNPN, CDR2 SVGIG (reference sequence). The CDR3 spans 15 residues. The CDR3 sequence is CAWTVGPGVPGGCTF. In DNA form, the CDR3 reads TGTGCCTGGACAGTCGGACCAGGGGTTCCAGGAGGCTGCACCTTC.

This clonotype was counted only a few times. The chain couples TRBV4-3 to TRBJ2-1, with D perhaps TRBD1 or TRBD2 (5 bases each). The CDR3 spans 16 residues. Trimming stripped 0 bases from V and 8 bases from J, with 17 bases between. The germline V gene encodes CDR1 LGHNA and CDR2 YSLEER. CDR3 sequence reads: CASSQDGGPGTYEQFF. The CDR3 DNA reads as TGCGCCAGCAGCCAAGATGGGGGTCCTGGTACGTATGAGCAGTTCTTC.

This clonotype was counted a few times. The J gene is TRBJ2-2, the V gene TRBV6-1; TRBD2 matches at 13 bases. V lost 10 bases to trimming and J lost 3 bases; unmatched junction nucleotides: 20. Germline CDR1 reads MNHNS; CDR2 reads SASEGT. The length of the CDR3 is 20 residues. CDR3 loop: CAIATFRTSGRLGDTGELFF. The DNA for the CDR3 is TGTGCCATCGCGACCTTCAGGACTAGCGGGAGACTTGGGGACACCGGGGAGCTGTTTTTT.

This clonotype was found many times. The rearrangement uses TRBV6-1 and TRBJ2-2; no clear D gene. Trimming pared 6 bases from V and 9 bases from J, leaving 11 bases between. The CDR3 loop spans 12 amino acids. CDR1 and CDR2 from the germline V gene are MNHNS and SASEGT. The CDR3 region is CASRMAARELFF. CDR3 DNA sequence: TGTGCCAGCAGAATGGCCGCCCGGGAGCTGTTTTTT.